This T cell receptor beta chain was identified in a study of cytomegalovirus exposure and HLA in healthy donors. Turning to the study itself: HLA-typed donors were the source of approximately 85 million unique TCRs, which an early data release held.

Amplification used 60 Vbeta primers and 13 Jbeta primers. The table came from immunoSEQ multiplex PCR; TCRdb's copy has only in-frame clones and leaves some out. This sample has roughly 190,000 clones, with more than 75% found just once. A remark on this clone: Its antigen is as yet unknown.

Study-wide results and limits: It was reported that the classifier diagnosed cytomegalovirus status with high specificity and sensitivity in both the original and validation cohorts. There were some public TCRs occurring in many donors, but most TCR sequences were rare.

Per germline, CDR1 SQVTM and CDR2 ANQGSEA. There are 14 residues in the CDR3. Trimming at V came to 6 bases and at J to 5 bases, leaving 9 bases not matched to a gene. V is TRBV29-1 and J is TRBJ2-7; 11 positions match TRBD2. This receptor was identified in a man in his thirties or forties in good health and CMV-seronegative. The sample taken for sequencing was PBMCs. The CDR3 DNA is TGCAGCGTCGAAATAGCGGGGGGGCAAGACGAGCAGTACTTC. Protein sequence: CSVEIAGGQDEQYF.